The rows below give T cell receptor beta chains drawn from one sample of a study of CD8 T cells in Susac syndrome. TCRdb re-derived calls from the immunoSEQ multiplex PCR reads in MiXCR, one entry per CDR3 protein. The data hold 330,000 or so distinct CDR3 sequences, with around 91% observed a single time. The sample taken for sequencing was CD8+ T cells from PBMCs. Receptors originate from a human donor with multiple sclerosis. CDR3s include the opening cysteine and the closing phenylalanine or tryptophan. The order of the fields is J gene, V gene, CDR3 protein.

J gene: TRBJ1-2; V gene: TRBV28; CDR3 protein: CASSLPLSSGYTF
J gene: TRBJ2-5; V gene: TRBV28; CDR3 protein: CASSEVAAGVQETQYF
J gene: TRBJ1-2; V gene: TRBV4-3; CDR3 protein: CASSQDPSPLNGYTF
J gene: TRBJ1-1; V gene: TRBV29-1; CDR3 protein: CSVYPSGTPEAFF
J gene: TRBJ1-2; V gene: TRBV20-1; CDR3 protein: CSVPAPGQIYGYTF
J gene: TRBJ1-2; V gene: TRBV27; CDR3 protein: CASSPSTGVYGYTF
J gene: TRBJ2-1; V gene: TRBV6-5; CDR3 protein: CASSYSQTSGSSYNEQFF
J gene: TRBJ1-2; V gene: TRBV6-1; CDR3 protein: CASSQGTYGYTF
J gene: TRBJ2-7; V gene: TRBV18; CDR3 protein: CASSPGGRGEQYF
J gene: TRBJ1-6; V gene: TRBV7-6; CDR3 protein: CASSLGANSPLHF
J gene: TRBJ1-1; V gene: TRBV5-1; CDR3 protein: CASSGGGVNGNTEAFF
J gene: TRBJ2-5; V gene: TRBV6-2/TRBV6-3; CDR3 protein: CASSHDRDFETQYF
J gene: TRBJ1-2; V gene: TRBV15; CDR3 protein: CATSRERPNGSGYTF
J gene: TRBJ1-5; V gene: TRBV19; CDR3 protein: CASSKGVGDSAQPQHF
J gene: TRBJ2-7; V gene: TRBV20-1; CDR3 protein: CSARDLRTSGTYEQYF
J gene: TRBJ2-7; V gene: TRBV20-1; CDR3 protein: CSAKLAGLLYF
J gene: TRBJ1-3; V gene: TRBV7-9; CDR3 protein: CASSLATQGSGNTIYF
J gene: TRBJ1-5; V gene: TRBV19; CDR3 protein: CASRETVTYSNQPQHF
J gene: TRBJ2-1; V gene: TRBV7-6; CDR3 protein: CASSLAVRDEQFF
J gene: TRBJ2-6; V gene: TRBV6-5; CDR3 protein: CASSSPSSGANVLTF
J gene: TRBJ1-2; V gene: TRBV13; CDR3 protein: CASSSWTANYGYTF
J gene: TRBJ1-4; V gene: TRBV15; CDR3 protein: CATSTGAVPNEKLFF
J gene: TRBJ2-1; V gene: TRBV19; CDR3 protein: CASSSQGVDYNEQFF
J gene: TRBJ2-1; V gene: TRBV12-3/TRBV12-4; CDR3 protein: CASSFVAGASGGPTYNEQFF
J gene: TRBJ2-1; V gene: TRBV20-1; CDR3 protein: CSATSGTSGLYNEQFF
J gene: TRBJ2-1; V gene: TRBV7-9; CDR3 protein: CASSSASGRRYNEQFF
J gene: TRBJ1-1; V gene: TRBV7-3; CDR3 protein: CASSSWEGTEAFF
J gene: TRBJ2-1; V gene: TRBV15; CDR3 protein: CATSRHTGNEQFF
J gene: TRBJ1-1; V gene: TRBV19; CDR3 protein: CASSMGDAEAFF
J gene: TRBJ2-1; V gene: TRBV24-1; CDR3 protein: CATSDFGGRGYEQFF
J gene: TRBJ1-1; V gene: TRBV7-8; CDR3 protein: CASSLVGGSSMNTEAFF
J gene: TRBJ2-7; V gene: TRBV4-2; CDR3 protein: CASSAGTTSYEQYF
J gene: TRBJ1-4; V gene: TRBV27; CDR3 protein: CASSLGVEGDHEKLFF
J gene: TRBJ2-7; V gene: TRBV4-1; CDR3 protein: CASSQSPSGSYEQYF
J gene: TRBJ2-7; V gene: TRBV4-3; CDR3 protein: CASSQDWASGVEQYF
J gene: TRBJ2-3; V gene: TRBV7-9; CDR3 protein: CAGVRGPSTDTQYF
J gene: TRBJ2-1; V gene: TRBV11-2; CDR3 protein: CASSFLEVKAGGLRNEQFF
J gene: TRBJ2-7; V gene: TRBV4-1; CDR3 protein: CASSQDPGLSSYEQYF
J gene: TRBJ1-2; V gene: TRBV5-1; CDR3 protein: CASSLAVGQPNYSYTF
J gene: TRBJ2-2; V gene: TRBV30; CDR3 protein: CAWSVGDSGSGELFF
J gene: TRBJ2-3; V gene: TRBV12-3/TRBV12-4; CDR3 protein: CASSFYASRTDTQYF
J gene: TRBJ2-3; V gene: TRBV7-2; CDR3 protein: CASSLWASGSGTDTQYF
J gene: TRBJ1-2; V gene: TRBV7-3; CDR3 protein: CASSLLLGEGYTF
J gene: TRBJ2-1; V gene: TRBV5-1; CDR3 protein: CASSLGARGVAVEQFF
J gene: TRBJ2-4; V gene: TRBV4-3; CDR3 protein: CASSQYLQGAKNIQYF
J gene: TRBJ2-1; V gene: TRBV19; CDR3 protein: CASTIAGVSYNEQFF
J gene: TRBJ1-5; V gene: TRBV6-6; CDR3 protein: CASSSSRSTGSQHF
J gene: TRBJ2-3; V gene: TRBV6-4; CDR3 protein: CASSEEGRSTDTQYF
J gene: TRBJ1-2; V gene: TRBV6-6; CDR3 protein: CASKTTRPGGDYGYTF
J gene: TRBJ2-7; V gene: TRBV27; CDR3 protein: CASSRRSLSYEQYF
J gene: TRBJ2-7; V gene: TRBV29-1; CDR3 protein: CSVRTGNGYEQYF